A single T cell receptor (beta chain) is shown here with its context. This specimen comes from a study of T cell changes during pregnancy in multiple sclerosis. This table comes from immunoSEQ multiplex PCR, and its TCRdb copy is limited to in-frame clones, with some not included. The sample consists of some 120,000 clones, less than 97% of them appearing once. V was clipped by 3 bases and J by 4 bases, with 15 bases between them. The CDR3 sequence is 15 residues long. Germline lookup yields CDR1 SGHDN and CDR2 FVKESK. The rearrangement links TRBV14 to TRBJ2-5; D is unresolved. Source: peripheral blood, taken after pregnancy. This TCR derives from a female donor with multiple sclerosis, enrolled in a pregnancy study. The CDR3 DNA reads as TGTGCCAGCAGCCAGGTGGTGGCACAGCCAGAGACCCAGTACTTC. This sequence encodes CASSQVVAQPETQYF.